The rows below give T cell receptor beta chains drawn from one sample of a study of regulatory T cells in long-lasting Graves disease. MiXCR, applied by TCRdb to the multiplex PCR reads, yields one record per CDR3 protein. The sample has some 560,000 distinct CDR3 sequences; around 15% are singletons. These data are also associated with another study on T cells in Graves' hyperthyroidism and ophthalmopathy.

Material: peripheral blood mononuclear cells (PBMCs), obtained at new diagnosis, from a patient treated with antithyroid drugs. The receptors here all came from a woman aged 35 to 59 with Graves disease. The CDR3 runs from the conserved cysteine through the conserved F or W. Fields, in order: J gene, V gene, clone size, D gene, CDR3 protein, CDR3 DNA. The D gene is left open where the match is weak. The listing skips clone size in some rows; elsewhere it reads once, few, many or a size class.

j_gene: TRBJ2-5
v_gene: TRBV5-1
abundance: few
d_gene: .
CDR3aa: CASSTGTDSLETQYF
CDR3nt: TGCGCCAGCAGCACCGGGACCGATTCCTTGGAGACCCAGTACTTC

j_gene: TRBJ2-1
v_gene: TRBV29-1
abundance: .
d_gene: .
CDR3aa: CSVEDREGPPQEQFF
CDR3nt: TGCAGCGTTGAAGATCGAGAGGGGCCCCCTCAAGAGCAGTTCTTC

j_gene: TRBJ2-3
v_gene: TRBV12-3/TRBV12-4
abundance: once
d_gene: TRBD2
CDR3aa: CASSRTSVDTDTQYF
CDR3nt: TGTGCCAGCAGTAGGACTAGCGTGGACACAGATACGCAGTATTTT

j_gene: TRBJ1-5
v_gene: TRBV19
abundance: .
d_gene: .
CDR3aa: CASSIGGSANQPQHF
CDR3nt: TGTGCCAGTAGTATTGGGGGGTCTGCAAATCAGCCCCAGCATTTT

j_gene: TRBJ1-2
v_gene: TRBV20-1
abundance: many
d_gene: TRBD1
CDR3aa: CSAGQGVDGYTF
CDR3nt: TGCAGTGCTGGACAGGGGGTTGATGGCTACACCTTC

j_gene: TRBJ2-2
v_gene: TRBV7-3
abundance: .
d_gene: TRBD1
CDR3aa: CASSTQGANTGELFF
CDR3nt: TGTGCCAGCAGCACTCAGGGGGCGAACACCGGGGAGCTGTTTTTT

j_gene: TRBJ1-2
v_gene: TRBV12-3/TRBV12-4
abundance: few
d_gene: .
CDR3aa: CASTVGPQHYGYTF
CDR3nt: TGTGCCAGCACCGTTGGGCCTCAACACTATGGCTACACCTTC

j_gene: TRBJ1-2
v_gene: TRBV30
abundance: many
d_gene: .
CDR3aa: CAWSQQGNYGYTF
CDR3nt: TGTGCCTGGAGCCAACAGGGTAACTATGGCTACACCTTC

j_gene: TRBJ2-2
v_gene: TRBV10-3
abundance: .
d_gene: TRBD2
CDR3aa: CAISGTSTGELFF
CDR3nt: TGTGCCATCAGTGGGACTAGCACCGGGGAGCTGTTTTTT

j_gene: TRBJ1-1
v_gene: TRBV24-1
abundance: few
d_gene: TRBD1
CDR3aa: CATSDDHGQGGTEAFF
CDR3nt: TGTGCCACCAGTGATGATCATGGACAGGGCGGCACTGAAGCTTTCTTT

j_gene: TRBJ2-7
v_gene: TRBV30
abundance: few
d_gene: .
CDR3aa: CAWSHAGTPYEQYF
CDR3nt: TGTGCCTGGAGTCACGCGGGGACGCCCTACGAGCAGTACTTC

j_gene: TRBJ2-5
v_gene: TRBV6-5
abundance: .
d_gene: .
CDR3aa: CASSYTSGEETQYF
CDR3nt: TGTGCCAGCAGTTACACTTCAGGGGAAGAGACCCAGTACTTC

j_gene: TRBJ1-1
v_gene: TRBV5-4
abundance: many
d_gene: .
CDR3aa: CASTPSWGTVNTEAFF
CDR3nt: TGTGCCAGCACGCCCTCTTGGGGGACGGTGAACACTGAAGCTTTCTTT

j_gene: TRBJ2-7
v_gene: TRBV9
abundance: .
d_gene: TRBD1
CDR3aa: CASSVGQGASNDYEQYF
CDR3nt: TGTGCCAGCAGCGTGGGGCAGGGGGCCTCGAATGATTACGAGCAGTACTTC

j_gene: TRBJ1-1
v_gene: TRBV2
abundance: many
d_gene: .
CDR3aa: CASKGSSLNTEAFF
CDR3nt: TGTGCCAGCAAAGGAAGTTCTCTGAACACTGAAGCTTTCTTT

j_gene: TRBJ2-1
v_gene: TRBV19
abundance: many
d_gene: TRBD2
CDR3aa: CASRTSGGFYNEQFF
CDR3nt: TGTGCCAGTAGAACTAGCGGGGGCTTCTACAATGAGCAGTTCTTC